Presented here are 10 T cell receptor beta chains from one specimen sequenced in a study of T cell responses to AZD1222 COVID-19 vaccine. Measured with immunoSEQ multiplex PCR; TCRdb has only the in-frame clones, and not every one. This sample has 75,000 to 100,000 clones, with about nine tenths found just once. The sequencing used peripheral blood, collected on day 0 of AZD1222 vaccination. These receptors came from an adult in good health.

The V call is TRBV29-1, the J call TRBJ1-1; no firm D call. With 2 bases removed from V and 10 bases from J, the gap between germline ends came to 14 bases. The germline gives CDR1 SQVTM, CDR2 ANQGSEA. This CDR3 contains 12 residues. This CDR3 is CSVELGAGSAFF. CDR3 bases: TGCAGCGTTGAACTCGGAGCAGGATCAGCTTTCTTT. The complete variable domain, with remaining parts taken from reference TRBV29-1 and TRBJ1-1, reads SAVISQKPSRDICQRGTSLTIQCQVDSQVTMMFWYRQQPGQSLTLIATANQGSEATYESGFVIDKFPISRPNLTFSTLTVSNMSPEDSSIYLCSVELGAGSAFFGQGTRLTVV.

This clone has just one count. The chain uses TRBV2 and TRBJ1-2; 7 nucleotides agree with TRBD1. J gave up 4 bases and V 4 bases, and 3 bases lay outside the gene matches. The CDR3 runs to 13 residues. Germline lookup yields CDR1 SNHLY and CDR2 FYNNEI. In DNA, the CDR3 is TGTGCCAGCAGTGTTGGGACAGTCTATGGCTACACCTTC. Encoded protein: CASSVGTVYGYTF.

The chain has TRBV11-2 and TRBJ2-5; 12 bases agree with TRBD2. Germline values: CDR1 SGHAT, CDR2 FQNNGV. The CDR3 loop spans 14 amino acids. V gave up 5 bases and J gave up 8 bases; unmatched junction bases: 6. The DNA of the CDR3 is TGTGCCAGCAGCCCAATACTAGCGGGGGGAACCCAGTACTTC. Translation gives CASSPILAGGTQYF.

V usage is TRBV6-5 and J usage is TRBJ1-4, with 11 bases matching TRBD1. There are 15 residues in the CDR3. The V segment lost 0 bases and the J segment 8 bases; nucleotides outside the gene matches: 2. Germline lookup yields CDR1 MNHEY and CDR2 SVGAGI. CDR3 sequence reads: CASSYSGQGEEKLFF. The CDR3 coding sequence is TGTGCCAGCAGTTACTCGGGACAGGGGGAGGAAAAACTGTTTTTT.

This clone was seen only a few times. The chain employs TRBV19 and TRBJ1-4; D is perhaps TRBD1 (5 bases). V was cut by 7 bases and J by 1 base, with 10 bases left in between. This CDR3 contains 14 residues. Germline V gene data show CDR1 as LNHDA and CDR2 as SQIVND (reference sequence). DNA of the CDR3: TGTGCCAGTAATCCGACAGTAACTAATGAAAAACTGTTTTTT. This codes for CASNPTVTNEKLFF.

The V gene is TRBV2, the J gene TRBJ1-5; D remains unclear. V was cut by 4 bases and J by 3 bases, with 10 bases left in between. CDR1 and CDR2 (germline): SNHLY, FYNNEI. The CDR3 totals 14 residues. CDR3 DNA sequence: TGTGCCAGCAGTGGTTATCAGATCAATCAGCCCCAGCATTTT. Residues: CASSGYQINQPQHF.

V is TRBV7-9 and J is TRBJ2-1, with TRBD2 matching over 13 bases. After removal of 5 bases from V and 7 bases from J, the junction contained 11 bases not matched to a gene. This CDR3 is 17 amino acids long. Germline V lookup: CDR1 SEHNR, CDR2 FQNEAQ (reference sequence). CDR3 sequence (DNA): TGTGCCAGCAGCCCAGGACTAGCGGGGGCGAAGGGGAATGAGCAGTTCTTC. Translation gives CASSPGLAGAKGNEQFF.

V and J are TRBV6-1 and TRBJ2-3; D is undetermined. The CDR3 sequence is 16 residues long. V shed 4 bases and J shed 5 bases, with 19 bases lying between them. Germline V CDR1 and CDR2: MNHNS, SASEGT. In DNA form, the CDR3 reads TGTGCCAGCAGTGGGGAATGGAGTAGCCAAGAAGATACGCAGTATTTT. It yields the protein CASSGEWSSQEDTQYF.

The chain is built from TRBV4-1 and TRBJ1-1; D is possibly TRBD1 (5 bases). There are 15 residues in the CDR3. With 3 bases removed from V and 1 base from J, the gap between germline ends came to 12 bases. Germline V gene sequence: CDR1 MGHRA, CDR2 YSYEKL. In DNA, the CDR3 is TGCGCCAGCAGCCACCCACCCCAGGGGAACACTGAAGCTTTCTTT. It is translated as CASSHPPQGNTEAFF.

The genes are TRBV5-6 and TRBJ1-6, with unresolved D. CDR3 length: 16 residues. Deletions cut 0 bases from V and 1 base from J, with 8 bases between. The germline CDR1 and CDR2 sequences are SGHDT and YYEEEE. The CDR3 here is CASSLVGRSYNSPLHF. CDR3 nucleotide sequence: TGTGCCAGCAGCTTGGTGGGGAGGTCCTATAATTCACCCCTCCACTTT.